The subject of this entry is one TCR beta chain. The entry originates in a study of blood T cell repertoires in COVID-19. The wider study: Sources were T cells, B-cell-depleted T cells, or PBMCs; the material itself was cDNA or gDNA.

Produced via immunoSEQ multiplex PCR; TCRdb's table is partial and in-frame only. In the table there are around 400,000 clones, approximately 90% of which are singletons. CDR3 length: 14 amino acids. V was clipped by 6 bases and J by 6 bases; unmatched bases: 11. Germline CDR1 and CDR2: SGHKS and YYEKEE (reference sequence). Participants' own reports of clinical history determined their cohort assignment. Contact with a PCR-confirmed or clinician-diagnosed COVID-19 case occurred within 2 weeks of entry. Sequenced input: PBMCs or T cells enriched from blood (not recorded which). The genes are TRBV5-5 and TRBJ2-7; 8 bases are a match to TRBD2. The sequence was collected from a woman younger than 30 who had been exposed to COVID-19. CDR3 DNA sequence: TGTGCCAGCAATCTCGGGAGGGTACCTCTCGAGCAGTACTTC. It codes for CASNLGRVPLEQYF.